This T cell receptor (beta chain) stems from a study of beta chain features in type 1 diabetes. The overall study: Comparable age, gender and cell yields were observed in patients relative to healthy donors. Examination of sorted cells across all samples involved more than 100,000,000 cells.

The CDR3 has 15 amino acids. CDR1 is SGHAT, CDR2 FQDESV, per germline (reference sequence). The V and J ends lost 0 bases and 2 bases respectively, with 11 bases between them. Whole-study results and caveats: cDNA sequencing could over-represent cells with high TCR expression.

This clone was detected a few times. Its antigen is not known. Expressed TCRB transcripts got sequenced, as all isolated RNA was reverse transcribed. Naive, central memory and regulatory T cell samples averaged around 4 million immunoSEQ reads each. Clones were sequenced by immunoSEQ multiplex PCR, and TCRdb holds only the in-frame ones, with some missing. The sample includes 680,000 or so clones, around a sixth seen only once; the top ten take about 0.086%. This receptor was obtained from a man younger than 35 in good health. Sequenced input: naive CD4+ T cells from blood. The rearrangement joins TRBV11-1 to TRBJ2-7; D assignment may be TRBD1 or TRBD2 (6 bases each). CDR3 region: CASSLARGLAYEQYF. The CDR3 coding sequence is TGTGCCAGCAGCTTAGCTCGGGGGCTCGCCTACGAGCAGTACTTC.